The sequence of this T cell receptor (beta chain) was determined in a study of PD-1 blockade in mismatch repair-deficient tumors. Whole-study findings and limits: Rapid post-treatment expansion, then contraction, generally preceding radiologic response, marked tumor-resident clones.

Germline loops: CDR1 LNHNV, CDR2 YYDKDF (reference sequence). The CDR3 spans 17 residues. V lost 2 bases, J lost 9 bases, and 9 bases stayed unmatched. For this clone: Its antigen remains unknown.

Produced via immunoSEQ multiplex PCR; TCRdb's table is partial and in-frame only. The sample carries around 100,000 clones, 70% to 85% recorded once. Every patient had mismatch repair deficiency by PCR or immunohistochemistry. TCR sequencing covered a few patients who responded to pembrolizumab. The chain joins TRBV15 to TRBJ2-1, with 14 nucleotides matching TRBD2. The TCR was taken from an adult with mismatch repair-deficient cancer. The specimen comprised peripheral blood, sampled roughly 35 weeks after starting pembrolizumab. Written as DNA, the CDR3 is TGTGCCACCAGCAGATCGGTGACTAGCGGGAGGGCCGTTGAGCAGTTCTTC. Its translation is CATSRSVTSGRAVEQFF.